The 23 T cell receptor beta chains reported below all come from one sample, sequenced in a study of Graves' ophthalmopathy and Graves' hyperthyroidism. Amplification of TCR beta CDR3 regions used RNA transcripts. RT-PCR was first run with HTBI primers, then multiplex PCR in a second round. MiXCR, applied by TCRdb to the multiplex PCR reads, yields one record per CDR3 protein. The sample yields approximately 160,000 distinct CDR3 sequences, approximately 40% seen once. What was sequenced was peripheral blood. These receptor sequences come from a man aged 25 to 40 with Graves' ophthalmopathy.

The rearrangement links TRBV12-3 or TRBV12-4 to TRBJ2-7; 16 bases map to TRBD2. The CDR3 consists of 17 residues. Losses at the gene ends were 4 bases for V and 5 bases for J; bases not matched to a gene: 8. The CDR3 nucleotides are TGTGCCAGCAGTTCCGGGACTAGCGGGAGGGCCACCCACGAGCAGTACTTC. Its protein is CASSSGTSGRATHEQYF.

V is TRBV6-1 and J is TRBJ2-5, with TRBD1 matching over 10 bases. The CDR3 consists of 16 residues. Germline-derived CDR1 and CDR2 are MNHNS and SASEGT. The V segment lost 4 bases and the J segment 5 bases; nucleotides outside the gene matches: 10. In DNA form, the CDR3 reads TGTGCCAGCAGTGGGACACGCGGGACAGGGGATGAGACCCAGTACTTC. Amino acid sequence: CASSGTRGTGDETQYF.

This chain uses TRBV7-2 with TRBJ2-7, with D perhaps being TRBD1 or TRBD2 (5 bases each). The germline V gene has CDR1 SGHTA and CDR2 FQGNSA. This CDR3 is 14 amino acids long. V dropped 0 bases and J dropped 6 bases, with 12 bases sitting between them. The CDR3, as DNA: TGTGCCAGCAGCTTAGCGGGACGGAGCAGCGAGCAGTACTTC. This encodes CASSLAGRSSEQYF.

This clonotype was found many times. The gene calls are TRBV18 and TRBJ2-7; D remains ambiguous. Between the trimmed V and J ends, which lost 3 bases and 3 bases, there was a span of 12 bases. CDR1 is KGHSH, CDR2 LQKENI, per germline. The CDR3 loop spans 14 amino acids. The CDR3 loop reads CASSPRPANYEQYF. The DNA for the CDR3 is TGTGCCAGCTCACCCAGGCCCGCCAACTACGAGCAGTACTTC.

This clonotype was counted ten times or more. The chain employs TRBV27 and TRBJ2-7, with 12 bases aligning to TRBD2. Germline trimming cut 4 bases from V and 5 bases from J; bases unmatched to any gene: 6. Germline-derived CDR1 and CDR2 are MNHEY and SMNVEV (reference sequence). The CDR3 is 15 residues long. The CDR3 DNA sequence: TGTGCCAGCAGTTCGACTAGCGGGAGACGCGACGAGCAGTACTTC. It codes for CASSSTSGRRDEQYF.

This clonotype was observed at least ten times. V usage is TRBV20-1 and J usage is TRBJ2-7, with TRBD1 identical over 7 bases. The CDR3 extends over 13 amino acids. Germline CDR1 and CDR2: DFQATT and SNEGSKA (reference sequence). V shed 0 bases, J shed 4 bases, and the junction held 3 bases outside the gene matches. The CDR3 loop reads CSAREGGGYEQYF. As DNA, the CDR3 is TGCAGTGCTAGAGAAGGGGGCGGGTACGAGCAGTACTTC.

This clonotype was seen ten or more times. The chain is built from TRBV9 and TRBJ1-2, with 9 bases fitting TRBD1. Germline V CDR1 and CDR2: SGDLS, YYNGEE. V shed 6 bases, J shed 5 bases, and the junction held 8 bases outside the gene matches. This CDR3 contains 14 residues. The CDR3 loop reads CASNQNGQGYGYTF. CDR3 in DNA: TGTGCCAGCAATCAAAACGGACAGGGGTATGGCTACACCTTC.

The chain carries TRBV30 and TRBJ1-3; no definite D call. V was shortened by 1 base and J by 6 bases, with 13 bases between the two germline ends. The CDR3 totals 14 residues. Germline assignment: CDR1 GTSNPN and CDR2 SVGIG (reference sequence). The CDR3 coding sequence is TGTGCCTGGAGTGCGGTGACCATAGTAAACACCATATATTTT. Translating gives CAWSAVTIVNTIYF.

Worth noting for this clonotype: At one of its ends the junction is not consistent with the germline gene, which may arise from a read error. This chain joins TRBV6-9 and TRBJ2-7; possibly TRBD1 or TRBD2 for D (7 bases each). CDR3 length: 12 amino acids. Per germline, CDR1 MNHGY and CDR2 SVAAGI. CDR3 loop: CASGDSFYEQYF. The CDR3 coding sequence is TGCGCCAGCGGGGACAGCTTTTACGAGCAGTACTTC.

Ten or more counts support this clonotype. The chain links TRBV12-3 or TRBV12-4 to TRBJ2-5, with 8 nucleotides matching TRBD2. The length of the CDR3 is 17 residues. V lost 5 bases, J lost 4 bases, and 15 bases stayed unmatched. The CDR3 here is CASSLLEPAGVGETQYF. Written as DNA, the CDR3 is TGTGCCAGCAGTCTCTTGGAGCCAGCGGGAGTAGGAGAGACCCAGTACTTC.

This clonotype showed up many times. This sequence joins TRBV20-1 and TRBJ2-7, with 8 bases aligning to TRBD1. Germline CDR1 is DFQATT and CDR2 is SNEGSKA (reference sequence). V lost 6 bases to trimming and J lost 5 bases; unmatched junction nucleotides: 9. The CDR3 contains 13 residues. The CDR3 region is CSAEKTGEDEQYF. The DNA of the CDR3 is TGCAGTGCCGAAAAGACAGGGGAGGACGAGCAGTACTTC.

This clonotype appeared many times. The rearrangement uses TRBV30 and TRBJ1-1; D gene ambiguous. Trimming cost V 0 bases and J 1 base, with 6 bases left between them. The CDR3 consists of 13 residues. The germline V gene has CDR1 GTSNPN and CDR2 SVGIG (reference sequence). The CDR3 protein is CAWSVFTNTEAFF. Here the CDR3 DNA reads TGTGCCTGGAGTGTTTTCACGAACACTGAAGCTTTCTTT. Full variable domain (remainder filled in from reference TRBV30 and TRBJ1-1): SQTIHQWPATLVQPVGSPLSLECTVEGTSNPNLYWYRQAAGRGLQLLFYSVGIGQISSEVPQNLSASRPQDRQFILSSKKLLLSDSGFYLCAWSVFTNTEAFFGQGTRLTVV.

This clonotype was counted ten times or more. V usage is TRBV12-3 or TRBV12-4 and J usage is TRBJ2-7, with D tentatively TRBD1 or TRBD2 (6 bases each). Trimming left V 4 bases short and J 5 bases short, with 9 bases between. The CDR3 runs to 12 residues. CDR3 sequence (DNA): TGTGCCAGCAGTTGGGGGGCAGACGAGCAGTACTTC. The encoded protein is CASSWGADEQYF.

This clonotype was recorded many times. The chain has TRBV20-1 and TRBJ1-2, with TRBD1 identical over 8 bases. CDR3 length: 15 amino acids. In germline, CDR1 is DFQATT, CDR2 SNEGSKA (reference sequence). With V trimmed by 3 bases and J by 8 bases, 14 bases remained unmatched. The DNA for the CDR3 is TGCAGTGCTAGGGAGGTGGGACAGGTGGATCAAGGCTACACCTTC. Its protein is CSAREVGQVDQGYTF.

This clonotype was recorded many times. V is TRBV30 and J is TRBJ2-7; 9 nucleotides align to TRBD1. The CDR3 totals 14 residues. CDR1 is GTSNPN and CDR2 is SVGIG in the germline V gene (reference sequence). The V gene end was trimmed by 0 bases and the J gene end by 6 bases; junction bases not matched to a gene: 6. The CDR3 coding sequence is TGTGCCTGGAGTGTATTACAGGGGGCGCGCGAGCAGTACTTC. Its protein is CAWSVLQGAREQYF.

Ten or more counts support this clonotype. V gene TRBV28 combines with J gene TRBJ2-7; D gene unclear. Trimming left V 7 bases short and J 4 bases short, with 8 bases between. CDR1 is MDHEN, CDR2 SYDVKM, per germline. CDR3 length: 11 residues. The CDR3 reads CASTLGYEQYF. CDR3 sequence (DNA): TGTGCCAGCACCCTGGGGTACGAGCAGTACTTC.

This clonotype was seen many times. One end of the junction is discordant with germline, which a read error may explain. The chain carries TRBV29-1 and TRBJ2-7; no clear D. Per the germline V gene, CDR1 is SQVTM and CDR2 is ANQGSEA. The CDR3 runs 13 residues. CDR3 sequence reads: CSVEAGVDYEQYF. As DNA, the CDR3 is TGCAGCGTGGAAGCAGGAGTTGACTACGAGCAGTACTTC.

This clonotype has a count of ten or more. J is TRBJ2-5 and V is TRBV2; 11 bases align to TRBD2. The trim removed 9 bases at V and 2 bases at J, leaving 8 bases unmatched. This CDR3 has 15 amino acids. CDR1 and CDR2 (germline): SNHLY, FYNNEI. CDR3 in amino acids: CASRRLAGPQETQYF. CDR3 nucleotides: TGTGCCAGTCGAAGACTAGCGGGACCACAAGAGACCCAGTACTTC.

The rearrangement uses TRBV2 and TRBJ1-2; D may be TRBD1 (6 bases). From germline, CDR1 is SNHLY and CDR2 FYNNEI. V was clipped by 3 bases and J by 5 bases, with 22 bases between them. The CDR3 loop spans 17 amino acids. Here the CDR3 DNA reads TGTGCCAGCAGTGATTGGCAGGGACAAGAGTCGATTTATGGCTACACCTTC. It codes for CASSDWQGQESIYGYTF.

This clonotype was observed many times. This chain connects TRBV14 to TRBJ2-7; D is unresolved. The CDR3 extends over 11 amino acids. Deletions cut 1 base from V and 5 bases from J, with 3 bases between. CDR1 and CDR2 from the germline V gene are SGHDN and FVKESK. CDR3 coding DNA: TGTGCCAGCAGCCAAGGGAACGAGCAGTACTTC. Protein: CASSQGNEQYF. The full variable domain, rest sourced from reference TRBV14 and TRBJ2-7, is EAGVTQFPSHSVIEKGQTVTLRCDPISGHDNLYWYRRVMGKEIKFLLHFVKESKQDESGMPNNRFLAERTGGTYSTLKVQPAELEDSGVYFCASSQGNEQYFGPGTRLTVT.

The chain employs TRBV28 and TRBJ2-7; 11 positions agree with TRBD2. Germline CDR1 and CDR2: MDHEN and SYDVKM. Trimming removed 4 bases from V and 1 base from J; junction bases left unmatched: 6. The CDR3 is 16 amino acids. CDR3 coding DNA: TGTGCCAGCAGTTCACGACTAGCGGGAAGGTCCTACGAGCAGTACTTC. Translating it yields CASSSRLAGRSYEQYF.

This clonotype was seen ten or more times. This CDR3 reads CASSYGPRGIMNTEAFF. In nucleotides, the CDR3 is TGTGCCAGCAGCTATGGGCCCCGGGGGATTATGAACACTGAAGCTTTCTTT. The chain recombines TRBV7-6 with TRBJ1-1, with D tentatively TRBD1 (5 bases). V lost 4 bases, J lost 0 bases, and 18 bases lay in between. Germline CDR1 reads SGHVS; CDR2 reads FNYEAQ. This CDR3 region has 17 residues.

This clonotype was seen a handful of times. The rearrangement uses TRBV7-2 and TRBJ2-7; 10 nucleotides align to TRBD1. Trimming took 3 bases from V and 5 from J; bases not matched to a gene: 7. CDR1 is SGHTA and CDR2 is FQGNSA in the germline V gene. The length of the CDR3 is 15 residues. CDR3 DNA sequence: TGTGCCAGCAGCTTGATGGGACAGGGGATTCACGAGCAGTACTTC. It specifies CASSLMGQGIHEQYF.